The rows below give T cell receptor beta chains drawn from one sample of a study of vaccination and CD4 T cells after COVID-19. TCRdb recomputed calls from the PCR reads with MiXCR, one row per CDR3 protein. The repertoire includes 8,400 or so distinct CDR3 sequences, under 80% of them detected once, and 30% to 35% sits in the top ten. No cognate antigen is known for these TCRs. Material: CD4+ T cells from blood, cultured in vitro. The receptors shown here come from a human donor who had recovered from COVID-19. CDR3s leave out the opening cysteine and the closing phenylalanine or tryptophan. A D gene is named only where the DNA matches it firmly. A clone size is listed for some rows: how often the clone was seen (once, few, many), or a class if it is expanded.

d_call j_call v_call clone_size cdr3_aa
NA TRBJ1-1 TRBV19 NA ASRGTVAPVEAF
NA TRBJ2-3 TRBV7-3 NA ASSFDASRGTDTQY
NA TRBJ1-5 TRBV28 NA ASRGPINQPQH
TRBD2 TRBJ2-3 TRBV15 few ATSFGLAGGPAWSDTQY
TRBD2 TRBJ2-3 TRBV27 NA ASSFTGTSGTDTQY
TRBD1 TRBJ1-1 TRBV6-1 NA ASSSETGGTEAF
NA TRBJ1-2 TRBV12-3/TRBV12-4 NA ASSYRRDGYT
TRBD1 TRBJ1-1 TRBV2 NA ASSVDRDTEAF
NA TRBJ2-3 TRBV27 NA ASSFSPTDTQY
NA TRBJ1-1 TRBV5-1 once ASSLVRQNTEAF
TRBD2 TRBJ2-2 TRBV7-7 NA ASSLAGGSGSTGELF
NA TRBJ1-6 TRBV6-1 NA ASSEAGHYNSPLH
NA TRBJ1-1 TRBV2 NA ASSPYNQGTEAF
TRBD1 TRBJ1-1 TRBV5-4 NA ASSLEGANTEAF
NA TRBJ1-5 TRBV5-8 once ASSLALGQPQH
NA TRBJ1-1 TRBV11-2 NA ASSYEGTRTEAF
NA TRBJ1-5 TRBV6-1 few ASRRHQDSNQPQH
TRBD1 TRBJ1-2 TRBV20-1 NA SARERGQGLTRGYT
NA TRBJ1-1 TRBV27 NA ASSISEDTEAF
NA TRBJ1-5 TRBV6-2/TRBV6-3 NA ASSYVGMGNQPQH
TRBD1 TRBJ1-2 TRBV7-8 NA ASSLAGQGARNGYT
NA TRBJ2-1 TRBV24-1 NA ATSDPGSDSYNEQF
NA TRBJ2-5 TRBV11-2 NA ASSLFGGGRTQY
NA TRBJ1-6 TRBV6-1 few ASTLKGSGANSPLH
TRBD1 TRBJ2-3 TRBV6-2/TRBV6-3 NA ASSYSRGRGRDTQY
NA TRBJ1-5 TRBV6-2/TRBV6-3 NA ASSYSLSQPQH